This TCR beta chain was retrieved from a study of blood T cell repertoires in COVID-19. Across the whole study: Sources were T cells, B-cell-depleted T cells, or PBMCs; the material itself was cDNA or gDNA.

Profiled with immunoSEQ multiplex PCR; TCRdb holds only in-frame clones, not every one. The sample gives about 170,000 clones, approximately 87% of which show up once; 11% is in the top ten. There are 13 residues in the CDR3. V trimming: 1 base; J trimming: 7 bases; junction bases outside the gene matches: 4. Germline CDR1 SGHNT, CDR2 YYREEE (reference sequence). The V gene is TRBV5-4, the J gene TRBJ2-5; 7 bases agree with TRBD2. The clonotype comes from a woman aged 60 to 75 with COVID-19, enrolled during active disease. The sample consisted of peripheral blood. CDR3 nucleotides: TGTGCCAGCAGCTTGTGGGGGGGGTCGACCCAGTACTTC. It is translated as CASSLWGGSTQYF.